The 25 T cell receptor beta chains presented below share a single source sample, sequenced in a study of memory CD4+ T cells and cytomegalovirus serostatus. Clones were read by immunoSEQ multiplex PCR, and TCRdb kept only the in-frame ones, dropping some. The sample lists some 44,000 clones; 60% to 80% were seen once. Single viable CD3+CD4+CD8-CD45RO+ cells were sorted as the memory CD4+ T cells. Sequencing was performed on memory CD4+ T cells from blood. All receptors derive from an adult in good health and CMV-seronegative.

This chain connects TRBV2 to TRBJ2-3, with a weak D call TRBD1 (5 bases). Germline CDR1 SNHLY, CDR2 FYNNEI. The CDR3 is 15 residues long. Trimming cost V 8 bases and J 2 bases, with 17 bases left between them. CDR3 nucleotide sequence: TGTGCCAGCTTCCGTGGTAGGGGCCCCACAGATACGCAGTATTTT. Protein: CASFRGRGPTDTQYF. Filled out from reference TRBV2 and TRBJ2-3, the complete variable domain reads EPEVTQTPSHQVTQMGQEVILRCVPISNHLYFYWYRQILGQKVEFLVSFYNNEISEKSEIFDDQFSVERPDGSNFTLKIRSTKLEDSAMYFCASFRGRGPTDTQYFGPGTRLTVL.

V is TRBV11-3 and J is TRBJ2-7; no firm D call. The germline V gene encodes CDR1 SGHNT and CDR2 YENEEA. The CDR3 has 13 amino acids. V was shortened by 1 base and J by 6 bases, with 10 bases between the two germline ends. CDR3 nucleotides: TGTGCCAGCAGCTTAGGAGTAGGTGTCGAGCAGTACTTC. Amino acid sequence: CASSLGVGVEQYF. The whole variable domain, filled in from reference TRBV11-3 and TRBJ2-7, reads EAGVVQSPRYKIIEKKQPVAFWCNPISGHNTLYWYLQNLGQGPELLIRYENEEAVDDSQLPKDRFSAERLKGVDSTLKIQPAELGDSAVYLCASSLGVGVEQYFGPGTRLTVT.

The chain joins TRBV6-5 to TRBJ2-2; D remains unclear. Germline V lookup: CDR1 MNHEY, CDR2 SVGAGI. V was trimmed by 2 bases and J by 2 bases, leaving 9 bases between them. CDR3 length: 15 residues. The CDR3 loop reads CASSYEGPNTGELFF. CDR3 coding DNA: TGTGCCAGCAGTTACGAAGGGCCTAACACCGGGGAGCTGTTTTTT.

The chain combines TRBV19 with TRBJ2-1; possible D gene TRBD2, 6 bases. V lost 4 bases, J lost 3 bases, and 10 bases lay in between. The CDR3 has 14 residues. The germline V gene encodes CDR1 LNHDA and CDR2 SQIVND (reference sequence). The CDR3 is CASSSAGGYNEQFF. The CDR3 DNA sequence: TGTGCCAGTAGTAGTGCCGGGGGCTACAATGAGCAGTTCTTC.

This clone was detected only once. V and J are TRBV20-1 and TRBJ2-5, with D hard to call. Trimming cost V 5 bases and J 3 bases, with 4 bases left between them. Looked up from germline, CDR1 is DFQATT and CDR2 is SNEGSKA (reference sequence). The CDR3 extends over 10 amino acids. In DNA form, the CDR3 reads TGCAGTGCTCATGAAGAGACCCAGTACTTC. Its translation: CSAHEETQYF.

This CDR3 reads CASINLKVQGAGGYTF. In DNA form, the CDR3 reads TGTGCCAGCATCAACCTTAAAGTACAGGGGGCTGGTGGCTACACCTTC. The chain couples TRBV5-4 to TRBJ1-2, with 9 bases identical to TRBD1. CDR3 length equals 16 residues. Germline V CDR1 and CDR2: SGHNT, YYREEE (reference sequence). V lost 6 bases and J lost 7; bases outside the gene matches: 16.

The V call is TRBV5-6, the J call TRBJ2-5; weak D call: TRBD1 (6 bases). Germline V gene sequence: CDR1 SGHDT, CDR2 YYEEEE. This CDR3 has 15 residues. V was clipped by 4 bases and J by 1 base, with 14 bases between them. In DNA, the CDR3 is TGTGCCAGCAGCCCGGACTCGACAGGCCAAGAGACCCAGTACTTC. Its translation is CASSPDSTGQETQYF.

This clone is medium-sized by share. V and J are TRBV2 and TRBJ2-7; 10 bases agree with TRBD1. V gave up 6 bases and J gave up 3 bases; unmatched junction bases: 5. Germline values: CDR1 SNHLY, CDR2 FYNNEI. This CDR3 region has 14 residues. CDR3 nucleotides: TGTGCCAGCAGCGGGGACAGGGGAGTCTACGAGCAGTACTTC. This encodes CASSGDRGVYEQYF.

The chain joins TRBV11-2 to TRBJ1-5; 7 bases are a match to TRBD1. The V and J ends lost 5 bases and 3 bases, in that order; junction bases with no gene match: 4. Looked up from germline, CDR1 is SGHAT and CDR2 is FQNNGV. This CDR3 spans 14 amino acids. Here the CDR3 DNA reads TGTGCCAGCAGCACGGACAGGTACAATCAGCCCCAGCATTTT. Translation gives CASSTDRYNQPQHF.

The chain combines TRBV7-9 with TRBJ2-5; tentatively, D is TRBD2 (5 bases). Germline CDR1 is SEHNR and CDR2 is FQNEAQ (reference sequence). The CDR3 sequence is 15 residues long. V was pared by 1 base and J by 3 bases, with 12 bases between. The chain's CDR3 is CASSLGGAGEETQYF. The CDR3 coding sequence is TGTGCCAGCAGCTTAGGAGGTGCGGGTGAAGAGACCCAGTACTTC.

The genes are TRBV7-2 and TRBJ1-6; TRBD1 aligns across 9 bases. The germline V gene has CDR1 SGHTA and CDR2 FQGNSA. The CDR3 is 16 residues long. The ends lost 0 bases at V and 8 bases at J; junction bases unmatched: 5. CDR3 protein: CASSLAGQGVDSPLHF. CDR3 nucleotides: TGTGCCAGCAGCTTAGCGGGACAGGGTGTTGATTCACCCCTCCACTTT.

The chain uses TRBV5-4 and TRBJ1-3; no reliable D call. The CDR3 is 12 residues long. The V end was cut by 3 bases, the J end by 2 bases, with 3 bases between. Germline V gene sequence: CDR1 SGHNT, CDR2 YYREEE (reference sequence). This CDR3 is CASSSPGNTIYF. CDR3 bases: TGTGCCAGCAGCTCCCCTGGAAACACCATATATTTT.

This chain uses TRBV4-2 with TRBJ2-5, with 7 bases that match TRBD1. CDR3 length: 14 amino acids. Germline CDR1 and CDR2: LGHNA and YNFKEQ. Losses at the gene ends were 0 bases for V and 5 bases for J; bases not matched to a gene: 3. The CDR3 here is CASSQDTGDETQYF. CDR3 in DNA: TGTGCCAGCAGCCAAGATACAGGGGATGAGACCCAGTACTTC.

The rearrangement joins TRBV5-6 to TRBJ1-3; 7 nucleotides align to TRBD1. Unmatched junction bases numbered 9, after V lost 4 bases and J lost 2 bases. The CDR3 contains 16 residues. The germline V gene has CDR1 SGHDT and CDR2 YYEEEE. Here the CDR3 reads CASSPLDRETGNTIYF. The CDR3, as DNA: TGTGCCAGCAGCCCCTTAGACAGGGAAACTGGAAACACCATATATTTT.

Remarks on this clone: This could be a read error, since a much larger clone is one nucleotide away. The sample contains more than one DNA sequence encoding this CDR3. In DNA, the CDR3 is TGTGCCAGCTCACCACCTGTGAACACTGAAGCTTTCTTT. This translates into CASSPPVNTEAFF. V is TRBV18 and J is TRBJ1-1; unclear D gene. This CDR3 spans 13 amino acids. Germline assignment: CDR1 KGHSH and CDR2 LQKENI. V shed 0 bases and J shed 0 bases, with 2 bases lying between them.

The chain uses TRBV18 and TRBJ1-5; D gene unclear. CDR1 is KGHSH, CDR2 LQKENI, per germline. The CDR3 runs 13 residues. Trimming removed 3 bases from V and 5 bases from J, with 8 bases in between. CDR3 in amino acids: CASSPGRDQPQHF. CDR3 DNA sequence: TGTGCCAGCTCACCGGGAAGGGATCAGCCCCAGCATTTT.

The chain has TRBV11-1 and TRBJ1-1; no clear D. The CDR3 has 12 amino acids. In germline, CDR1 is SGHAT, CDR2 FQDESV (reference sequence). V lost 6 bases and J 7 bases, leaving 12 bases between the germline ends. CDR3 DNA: TGTGCCAGCAGACGGGGTAGTAATGAAGCTTTCTTT. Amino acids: CASRRGSNEAFF.

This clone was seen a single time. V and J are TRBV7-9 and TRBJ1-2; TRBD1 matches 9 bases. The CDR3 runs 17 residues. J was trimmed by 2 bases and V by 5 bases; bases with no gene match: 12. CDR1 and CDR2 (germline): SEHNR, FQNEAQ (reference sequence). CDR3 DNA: TGTGCCAGCAGCGCTCGGGACAGGGCAGGCTTGAACTATGGCTACACCTTC. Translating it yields CASSARDRAGLNYGYTF.

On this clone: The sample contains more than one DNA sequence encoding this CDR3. The CDR3 DNA follows: TGCGCCAGCAGCTTGGAGGGGACAGCTTATGGCTACACCTTC. The encoded protein is CASSLEGTAYGYTF. The rearrangement links TRBV5-1 to TRBJ1-2; TRBD1 matches at 7 bases. Germline V gene sequence: CDR1 SGHRS, CDR2 YFSETQ. Germline trimming cut 0 bases from V and 5 bases from J; bases unmatched to any gene: 4. The CDR3 totals 14 residues. Full variable domain (rest looked up from reference TRBV5-1 and TRBJ1-2): KAGVTQTPRYLIKTRGQQVTLSCSPISGHRSVSWYQQTPGQGLQFLFEYFSETQRNKGNFPGRFSGRQFSNSRSEMNVSTLELGDSALYLCASSLEGTAYGYTFGSGTRLTVV.

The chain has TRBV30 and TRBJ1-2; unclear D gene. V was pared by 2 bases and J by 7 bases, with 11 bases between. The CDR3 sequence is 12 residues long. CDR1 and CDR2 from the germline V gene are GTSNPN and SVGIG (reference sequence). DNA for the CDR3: TGTGCCTGGAGTCTTTTATTGGGTGGCTACACCTTC. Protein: CAWSLLLGGYTF.

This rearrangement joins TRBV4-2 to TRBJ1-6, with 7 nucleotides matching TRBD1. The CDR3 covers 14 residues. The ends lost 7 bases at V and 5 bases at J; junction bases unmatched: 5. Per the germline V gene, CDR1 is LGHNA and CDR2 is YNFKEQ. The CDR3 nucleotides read TGTGCCAGCAACGGCGGGACAGATAATTCACCCCTCCACTTT. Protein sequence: CASNGGTDNSPLHF.

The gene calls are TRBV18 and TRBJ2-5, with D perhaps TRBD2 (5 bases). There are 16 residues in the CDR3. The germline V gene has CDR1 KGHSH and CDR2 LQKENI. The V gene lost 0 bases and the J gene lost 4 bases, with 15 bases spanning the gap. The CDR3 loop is CASSPPPTIKRETQYF. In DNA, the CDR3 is TGTGCCAGCTCACCACCGCCGACTATTAAGAGAGAGACCCAGTACTTC. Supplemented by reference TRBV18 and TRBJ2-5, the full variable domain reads NAGVMQNPRHLVRRRGQEARLRCSPMKGHSHVYWYRQLPEEGLKFMVYLQKENIIDESGMPKERFSAEFPKEGPSILRIQQVVRGDSAAYFCASSPPPTIKRETQYFGPGTRLLVL.

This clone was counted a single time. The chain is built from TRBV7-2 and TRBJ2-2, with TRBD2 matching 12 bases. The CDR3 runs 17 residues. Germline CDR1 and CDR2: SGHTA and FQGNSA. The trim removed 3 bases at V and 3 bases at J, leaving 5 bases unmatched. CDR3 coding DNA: TGTGCCAGCAGCTTGCTACTAGCGGGGGGTTACACCGGGGAGCTGTTTTTT. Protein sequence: CASSLLLAGGYTGELFF.

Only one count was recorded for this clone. The CDR3 sequence is CASRLIRDGYTF. DNA for the CDR3: TGTGCCAGCAGGCTAATTAGGGATGGCTACACCTTC. The chain carries TRBV6-6 and TRBJ1-2; D remains unclear. The CDR3 length is 12 residues. Per germline, CDR1 MNHNY and CDR2 SVGAGI (reference sequence). Trimming stripped 6 bases from V and 6 bases from J, with 11 bases between.

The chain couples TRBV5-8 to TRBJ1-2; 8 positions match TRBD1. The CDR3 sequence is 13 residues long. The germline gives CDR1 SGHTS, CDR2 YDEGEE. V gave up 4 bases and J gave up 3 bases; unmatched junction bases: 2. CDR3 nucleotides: TGTGCCAGCAGCACGACAGGGGACTATGGCTACACCTTC. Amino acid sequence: CASSTTGDYGYTF.